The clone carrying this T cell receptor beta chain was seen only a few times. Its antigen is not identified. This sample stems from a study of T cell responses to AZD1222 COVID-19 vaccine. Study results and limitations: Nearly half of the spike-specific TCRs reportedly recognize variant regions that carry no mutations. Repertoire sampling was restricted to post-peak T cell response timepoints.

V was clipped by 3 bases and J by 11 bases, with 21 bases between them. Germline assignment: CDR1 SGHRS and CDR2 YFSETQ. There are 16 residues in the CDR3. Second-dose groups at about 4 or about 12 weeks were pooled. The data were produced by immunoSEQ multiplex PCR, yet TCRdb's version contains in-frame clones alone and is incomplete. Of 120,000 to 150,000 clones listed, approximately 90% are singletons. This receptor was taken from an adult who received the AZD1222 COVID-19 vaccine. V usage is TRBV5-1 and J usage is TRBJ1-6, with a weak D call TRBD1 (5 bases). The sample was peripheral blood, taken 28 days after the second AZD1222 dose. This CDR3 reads CASSSNDGAGGTPLHF. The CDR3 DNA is TGCGCCAGCAGCTCTAACGACGGGGCGGGTGGAACACCCCTCCACTTT.